A single sample is the source of the 10 T cell receptor beta chains below, sequenced in a study of blood T cell repertoires in COVID-19. Data came from immunoSEQ multiplex PCR; TCRdb stores just in-frame clones and leaves some out. The table records roughly 16,000 clones, less than 90% of them present only once. Sequencing was performed on peripheral blood. The receptors shown here come from a woman older than 75 with COVID-19, enrolled during active disease.

The V call is TRBV7-9, the J call TRBJ2-1; perhaps TRBD1 as D (5 bases). The CDR3 is 14 amino acids. CDR1 SEHNR and CDR2 FQNEAQ come from the germline V gene (reference sequence). The V end lost 4 bases, the J end lost 6 bases, and 13 bases lay between the germline ends. The CDR3 nucleotides are TGTGCCAGCAGCTCCAAAATCAGGGTCAATGAGCAGTTCTTC. Protein: CASSSKIRVNEQFF. The whole variable domain, filled in from reference TRBV7-9 and TRBJ2-1, reads DTGVSQNPRHKITKRGQNVTFRCDPISEHNRLYWYRQTLGQGPEFLTYFQNEAQLEKSRLLSDRFSAERPKGSFSTLEIQRTEQGDSAMYLCASSSKIRVNEQFFGPGTRLTVL.

This sequence joins TRBV12-3 or TRBV12-4 and TRBJ2-3; D not certain. Trimming took off 11 bases at V and 7 bases at J, with 16 bases between the two ends. This CDR3 contains 12 residues. CDR3 in DNA: TGTGCCTGTGCCGTTGGCGGATATACGCAGTATTTT. Translated: CACAVGGYTQYF.

The rearrangement uses TRBV7-2 and TRBJ2-2, with 8 bases aligning to TRBD2. Germline CDR1 and CDR2: SGHTA and FQGNSA. V was pared by 4 bases and J by 5 bases, with 9 bases of the junction left unmatched. The CDR3 spans 16 residues. CDR3 protein: CASSSPGTRGTGELFF. CDR3 DNA: TGTGCCAGCAGCTCCCCCGGGACTAGAGGTACCGGGGAGCTGTTTTTT.

J is TRBJ1-4 and V is TRBV4-3; possibly TRBD1 for D (5 bases). V lost 4 bases, J lost 7 bases, and 13 bases lay in between. Germline loops: CDR1 LGHNA, CDR2 YSLEER. There are 14 residues in the CDR3. The CDR3 loop is CASSLRQQGEKLFF. The CDR3 DNA follows: TGCGCCAGCAGCCTTCGACAGCAGGGTGAAAAACTGTTTTTT.

In its sample, this clone was seen once. DNA of the CDR3: TGTGCCAGCAGCTTAGAGTTCGCAGGGAACTATGGCTACACCTTC. This sequence encodes CASSLEFAGNYGYTF. The chain links TRBV7-9 to TRBJ1-2; D possibly corresponds to TRBD1 (5 bases). The germline V gene encodes CDR1 SEHNR and CDR2 FQNEAQ (reference sequence). Trimming removed 1 base from V and 2 bases from J, with 11 bases in between. CDR3 length: 15 amino acids.

J is TRBJ2-1 and V is TRBV28; 9 bases are a match to TRBD1. The CDR3 is 14 amino acids. The junction had 6 bases not matched to a gene; V was cut back by 2 bases and J by 10 bases. In germline, CDR1 is MDHEN, CDR2 SYDVKM. CDR3 bases: TGTGCCAGCAGTTTACGACAGGGGGGTGGAGAGCAGTTCTTC. This encodes CASSLRQGGGEQFF.

The chain carries TRBV10-3 and TRBJ1-1, with D possibly TRBD1 on 5 matching bases. This CDR3 region has 14 residues. Trimming removed 6 bases at V and 6 bases at J, with 17 bases between. CDR1 and CDR2 from the germline V gene are ENHRY and SYGVKD. CDR3 sequence reads: CAISSDGGGSEAFF. DNA for the CDR3: TGTGCCATCAGCTCCGATGGGGGAGGCTCTGAAGCTTTCTTT.

The gene calls are TRBV4-3 and TRBJ1-1, with no clear D. The CDR3 length is 13 residues. Trimming shortened V by 1 base and J by 1 base, and 4 bases separated the two germline ends. CDR1 LGHNA and CDR2 YSLEER come from the germline V gene. DNA for the CDR3: TGCGCCAGCAGCCAAGCACAGAACACTGAAGCTTTCTTT. Encoded protein: CASSQAQNTEAFF.

This chain joins TRBV3-1 (or the pseudogene TRBV3-2) and TRBJ1-2; tentative D call: TRBD1 (5 bases). V lost 0 bases and J lost 8, with 13 bases in between. The V gene's germline CDR1 is LGHDT and CDR2 YNNKEL (reference sequence). This CDR3 has 14 residues. The CDR3 DNA sequence: TGTGCCAGCAGCCAAGATCGGGGGGGGAGAGGCTACACCTTC. Its translation: CASSQDRGGRGYTF.

Regarding this clone: At one boundary the junction diverges from the germline segment, which might be a read error. The chain is built from TRBV5-4 and TRBJ2-7; 14 nucleotides match TRBD2. The CDR3 covers 15 residues. Germline CDR1 and CDR2: SGHNT and YYREEE (reference sequence). The CDR3 spells CASSLEATSGRATNF. The CDR3 nucleotides are TGTGCCAGCAGCTTGGAGGCGACTAGCGGGAGGGCCACGAACTTC.